Listed below are T cell receptor beta chains from one sample, sequenced in a study of T cells in Graves' hyperthyroidism and ophthalmopathy. TCRdb re-derived calls from the multiplex PCR reads in MiXCR, one entry per CDR3 protein. Of around 390,000 distinct CDR3 sequences listed, roughly 15% were seen once; the top ten hold 15% to 20%. The sample taken for sequencing was blood. The receptor set was obtained from a woman in her twenties or thirties with Graves' ophthalmopathy. CDR3s include the opening cysteine and the closing phenylalanine or tryptophan. Fields, in order: CDR3 length, clone size, V gene, D gene, J gene, CDR3 DNA, CDR3 protein. A D gene is named only where the DNA matches it firmly. Size is stated for part of the rows, as once, few or many counts, or as a class when the clone is expanded.

cdr3_length: 16
clone_size: NA
v_call: TRBV9
d_call: NA
j_call: TRBJ1-1
cdr3_nt: TGTGCCAGCAGCACATCACAGGGAACGATGAACACTGAAGCTTTCTTT
cdr3_aa: CASSTSQGTMNTEAFF

cdr3_length: 14
clone_size: many
v_call: TRBV20-1
d_call: TRBD1
j_call: TRBJ1-2
cdr3_nt: TGCAGTGCTAGAGATTTTGACAGGGACGTCGGCTACACCTTC
cdr3_aa: CSARDFDRDVGYTF

cdr3_length: 16
clone_size: NA
v_call: TRBV6-1
d_call: TRBD1
j_call: TRBJ2-2
cdr3_nt: TGTGCCAGCAGTGTCCAAGACAGGGTGTACACCGGGGAGCTGTTTTTT
cdr3_aa: CASSVQDRVYTGELFF

cdr3_length: 15
clone_size: few
v_call: TRBV7-8
d_call: NA
j_call: TRBJ2-5
cdr3_nt: TGTGCCAGCAGCTTAGCCCTAGGAGATCAAGAGACCCAGTACTTC
cdr3_aa: CASSLALGDQETQYF

cdr3_length: 16
clone_size: many
v_call: TRBV4-2
d_call: NA
j_call: TRBJ2-2
cdr3_nt: TGTGCCAGCAGCCAAGAAGGAGGGCAGTCGACCGGGGAGCTGTTTTTT
cdr3_aa: CASSQEGGQSTGELFF

cdr3_length: 17
clone_size: many
v_call: TRBV27
d_call: NA
j_call: TRBJ2-2
cdr3_nt: TGTGCCAGCAGTTTGAGTGATTTTGAGACGAACACCGGGGAGCTGTTTTTT
cdr3_aa: CASSLSDFETNTGELFF

cdr3_length: 17
clone_size: NA
v_call: TRBV7-8
d_call: NA
j_call: TRBJ1-2
cdr3_nt: TGTGCCAGCAGCTTAGCACTAGTAAGGCAGCGGCGCTATGGCTACACCTTC
cdr3_aa: CASSLALVRQRRYGYTF

cdr3_length: 15
clone_size: many
v_call: TRBV20-1
d_call: NA
j_call: TRBJ1-5
cdr3_nt: TGCAGTGCTAGAGTTAAGGACCGTTTGTGGGAGCCCCAGCATTTT
cdr3_aa: CSARVKDRLWEPQHF

cdr3_length: 13
clone_size: NA
v_call: TRBV20-1
d_call: NA
j_call: TRBJ2-1
cdr3_nt: TGCAGTGCTAGAGGGGGCTCTAGAAATGAGCAGTTCTTC
cdr3_aa: CSARGGSRNEQFF

cdr3_length: 13
clone_size: NA
v_call: TRBV10-2
d_call: TRBD1
j_call: TRBJ2-7
cdr3_nt: TGCGCCAGCAGCGGGACAGGGATCTACGAGCAGTACTTC
cdr3_aa: CASSGTGIYEQYF

cdr3_length: 16
clone_size: many
v_call: TRBV27
d_call: TRBD2
j_call: TRBJ2-5
cdr3_nt: TGTGCCAGCAGTCCAATAGCGGGGCCGGACCAAGAGACCCAGTACTTC
cdr3_aa: CASSPIAGPDQETQYF

cdr3_length: 13
clone_size: NA
v_call: TRBV15
d_call: NA
j_call: TRBJ2-1
cdr3_nt: TGTGCCACCAGCAGATTTCGGGATTTGGGGCAGTTCTTC
cdr3_aa: CATSRFRDLGQFF

cdr3_length: 11
clone_size: few
v_call: TRBV29-1
d_call: NA
j_call: TRBJ1-2
cdr3_nt: TGCAGCGTTGAACCGACATTCTTCTACACCTTC
cdr3_aa: CSVEPTFFYTF

cdr3_length: 16
clone_size: many
v_call: TRBV6-5
d_call: NA
j_call: TRBJ2-2
cdr3_nt: TGTGCCAGCAGTTACTCGAGATTCCAGGGGCCCGGGGAGCTGTTTTTT
cdr3_aa: CASSYSRFQGPGELFF

cdr3_length: 12
clone_size: once
v_call: TRBV30
d_call: NA
j_call: TRBJ1-1
cdr3_nt: TGTGCCGCGAGGCCCGAGAACACTGAAGCTTTCTTT
cdr3_aa: CAARPENTEAFF